These T cell receptor beta chains were read from a single sample in a study of blood T cell repertoires in COVID-19. Libraries were prepared by immunoSEQ multiplex PCR; TCRdb keeps only in-frame clonotypes and omits some of them. This repertoire shows roughly 92,000 clones, about nine tenths found once; its top ten account for 4.5% to 6%. Sequences were obtained from peripheral blood. These TCRs come from a woman of 80 years or more with acute or convalescent COVID-19. Both conserved end residues are part of each CDR3. The D gene is left open where the match is weak. Not every row has a clone size; where given, it reads once, few, many or a size class.

D	V	size	J	CDR3	DNA
NA	TRBV5-1	NA	TRBJ2-3	CASSSPTSQTTDTQYF	TGCGCCAGCAGCTCCCCGACAAGCCAAACCACAGATACGCAGTATTTT
TRBD2	TRBV7-3	NA	TRBJ2-5	CASSLLDSGGLETQYF	TGTGCCAGCAGCCTGTTAGACAGCGGGGGGTTGGAGACCCAGTACTTC
NA	TRBV5-4	few	TRBJ2-1	CASSLRGGPYNEQFF	TGTGCCAGCAGCTTGAGGGGGGGACCCTACAATGAGCAGTTCTTC
NA	TRBV4-2	NA	TRBJ2-1	CASSQDGAGLSNEQFF	TGTGCCAGCAGCCAAGATGGGGCGGGACTCAGTAATGAGCAGTTCTTC
NA	TRBV19	NA	TRBJ2-3	CASSTTQMGRTDTQYF	TGTGCCAGTAGTACCACCCAGATGGGGAGAACAGATACGCAGTATTTT
TRBD1	TRBV5-1	NA	TRBJ2-7	CASSLEDRGRQYF	TGCGCCAGCAGCTTGGAGGACAGGGGGCGACAGTACTTC
NA	TRBV27	NA	TRBJ1-4	CASRGGANEKLFF	TGTGCCAGCAGGGGGGGTGCTAATGAAAAACTGTTTTTT
NA	TRBV9	NA	TRBJ2-2	CASSVGGGGVSGELFF	TGTGCCAGCAGCGTAGGGGGTGGCGGGGTATCCGGGGAGCTGTTTTTT
TRBD1	TRBV19	NA	TRBJ1-6	CASSVRQGNYNSPLHF	TGTGCCAGTAGTGTAAGACAGGGAAACTATAATTCACCCCTCCACTTT
TRBD1	TRBV7-6	NA	TRBJ1-3	CASSLDGQGIGNTIYF	TGTGCCAGCAGCTTAGATGGACAGGGGATAGGAAACACCATATATTTT
NA	TRBV5-1	NA	TRBJ2-3	CASSTPTSTDTQYF	TGCGCCAGCAGCACTCCCACTAGCACAGATACGCAGTATTTT
TRBD1	TRBV29-1	NA	TRBJ2-7	CSVEGTGYYEQYF	TGCAGCGTTGAAGGGACAGGGTATTACGAGCAGTACTTC
NA	TRBV2	NA	TRBJ2-5	CASSEYRGGIGETQYF	TGTGCCAGCAGTGAATACCGTGGCGGGATAGGGGAGACCCAGTACTTC
TRBD1	TRBV19	NA	TRBJ2-1	CATSPTGGSENEQFF	TGTGCCACCTCACCGACAGGGGGGTCGGAAAATGAGCAGTTCTTC
NA	TRBV19	once	TRBJ1-6	CASSPGGARGGSPLHF	TGTGCCAGTAGCCCCGGGGGGGCACGTGGAGGATCACCCCTCCACTTT
NA	TRBV2	NA	TRBJ1-1	CASSSTRVNTEAFF	TGTGCCAGCAGCTCAACACGGGTAAACACTGAAGCTTTCTTT